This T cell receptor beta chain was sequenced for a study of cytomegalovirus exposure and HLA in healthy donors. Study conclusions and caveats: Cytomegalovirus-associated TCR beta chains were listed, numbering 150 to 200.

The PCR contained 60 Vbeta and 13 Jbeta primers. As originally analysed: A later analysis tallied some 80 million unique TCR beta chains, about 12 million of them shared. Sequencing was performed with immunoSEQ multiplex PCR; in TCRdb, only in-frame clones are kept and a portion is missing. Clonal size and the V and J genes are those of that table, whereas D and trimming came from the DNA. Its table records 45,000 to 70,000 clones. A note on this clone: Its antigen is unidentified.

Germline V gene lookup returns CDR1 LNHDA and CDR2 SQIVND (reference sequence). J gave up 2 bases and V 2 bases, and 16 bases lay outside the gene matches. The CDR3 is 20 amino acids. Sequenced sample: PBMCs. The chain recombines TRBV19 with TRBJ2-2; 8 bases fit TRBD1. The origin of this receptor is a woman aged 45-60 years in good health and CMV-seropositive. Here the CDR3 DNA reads TGTGCCAGTAGTATAACTCCCCGGGGACAGGTTGGGGGAAACACCGGGGAGCTGTTTTTT. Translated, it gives CASSITPRGQVGGNTGELFF.